This TCR beta chain was identified in a study of OX40 agonist ivuxolimab in advanced cancers. Background on the whole study: Ivuxolimab was a fully human IgG2 agonistic monoclonal antibody targeting the costimulatory receptor OX40 (CD134). Intravenous ivuxolimab was administered to patients every 2 weeks at six dose levels: 0.01, 0.1, 0.3, 1.5, 3 and 10 mg/kg. Of the roughly 52 patients in dose escalation, 19 had hepatocellular carcinoma, approximately 15 had melanoma, 9 had renal cell carcinoma and 9 had head and neck cancer. In the dose-escalation cohort, approximately 82% of patients were male, and the mean age was approximately 60 years, with a range of about 23 to 85. Patients were allowed to have had prior anti-PD-1, anti-PD-L1 or anti-CTLA-4 therapy, and 40% of the dose-escalation patients had previously received checkpoint inhibitors. Three dose-escalation patients achieved partial responses, one with hepatocellular carcinoma and two with cutaneous melanoma. Peripheral TCRbeta sequencing aimed to test whether ivuxolimab altered TCR sequence diversity and caused clonal T-cell expansion. The paper covers the monotherapy dose-escalation part of the phase I ivuxolimab trial, which included N of about 50 patients.

General study outcomes and caveats: Low levels of normalized T-cell clonal expansion were also seen in some patients who did not respond. Clonal expansion of both CD4+ and CD8+ blood T cells was observed from baseline to week 6 at doses 0.1 to 3.0 mg/kg. The antigen specificity of the peripheral T cells that underwent clonal expansion was not determined. After ivuxolimab, expanded clones were on average more numerous among CD8+ T cells than among CD4+ T cells. In partial responders in the 0.1-3.0 mg/kg groups, normalized peripheral clonal expansion was found to be among the lowest, especially among CD8+ T cells.

Relative to germline, V is missing 6 bases and J is missing 2 bases, with 16 bases of the junction outside any gene match. From the cysteine up to the phenylalanine, the CDR3 has a length of 17 residues. Only CDR3 DNA is held: 51 bases, read in frame from base 1. CDR1 is given as SGHVS and CDR2 as FQNEAQ, both from the germline V gene. To sequence the TCRbeta CDR3 region, genomic DNA was isolated from the sorted cells. TCRbeta CDR3 regions were sequenced using the immunoSEQ Assay. TCRdb provides this immuneACCESS table in a form limited to in-frame rearrangements. Some clones are lacking; in checked studies, under half of them reflect an unresolved V gene, and why the rest are absent is not known. The sample yields under 90,000 clones; 84% were counted once. About 2.1% of the sample is taken by the ten largest. Patients with autoimmune disease history or receiving systemic immunosuppression were excluded from the trial. Peripheral blood for TCR sequencing was drawn from every dose cohort at baseline, at cycle 4 day 1 and at cycle 7 day 1. The samples were drawn from a first-in-human, open-label, multicenter phase I dose-escalation trial of ivuxolimab. The trial enrolled adults with locally advanced or metastatic head and neck squamous cell, hepatocellular, melanoma or renal cell carcinoma. Before TCR sequencing, CD4+ T cells and CD8+ T cells from peripheral blood were sorted into separate populations.

Of note for this clone: The antigen it binds to is not known. There are no base qualities to consult, and no much larger clone falls within one base.

This sample comprised CD4+ or CD8+ T cells sorted from blood, obtained in a trial of the OX40 agonist ivuxolimab. The receptor was derived from an adult with an advanced solid tumor such as melanoma, head and neck, liver or kidney cancer. The chain employs TRBV7-8 and TRBJ2-7; 7 bases in between match TRBD1. The sequenced DNA: TGTGCCAGCAGTGGTCGGCAGGGGGTCTCTTTAACCTACGAGCAGTACTTC. This gives the protein CASSGRQGVSLTYEQYF.